This T cell receptor (beta chain) stems from a study of early T cells in non-severe SARS-CoV-2 infection. MiXCR, applied by TCRdb to the 5' RACE reads, yields one record per CDR3 protein. The table has 50,000 to 75,000 distinct CDR3 sequences, approximately 5.9% seen once; the top ten hold approximately 3.6%. This clonotype was detected many times. V was cut by 5 bases and J by 7 bases, with 13 bases left in between. Germline assignment: CDR1 SGHRS and CDR2 YFSETQ. The CDR3 has 13 amino acids. This sequence was found in an adult who was a healthcare worker with PCR-confirmed SARS-CoV-2 infection or an uninfected control (not recorded which). The material was whole blood, obtained at baseline. The chain is built from TRBV5-1 and TRBJ2-1; no definite D call. CDR3 amino acids: CASREPTLNEQFF. The CDR3 DNA reads as TGCGCCAGCAGGGAACCCACTCTAAATGAGCAGTTCTTC. The whole variable domain, remainder taken from reference TRBV5-1 and TRBJ2-1, is KAGVTQTPRYLIKTRGQQVTLSCSPISGHRSVSWYQQTPGQGLQFLFEYFSETQRNKGNFPGRFSGRQFSNSRSEMNVSTLELGDSALYLCASREPTLNEQFFGPGTRLTVL.